The next 11 T cell receptor beta chains were all read from a single sample in a study of T cells in localized non-small cell lung cancer. Profiled with immunoSEQ multiplex PCR; TCRdb holds only in-frame clones, not every one. The repertoire holds 15,000 to 20,000 clones, with around 89% as singletons. The starting material was peripheral blood, obtained before any cancer treatment. These receptors were collected from a male donor older than 55 with stage II squamous cell lung carcinoma.

CDR3 DNA: TGTGCCAGCAGATCTCTAGCGGACACCGGGGAGCTGTTTTTT. Its protein product is CASRSLADTGELFF. The V call is TRBV6-1, the J call TRBJ2-2, with 7 bases lining up with TRBD2. The trim removed 6 bases at V and 3 bases at J, leaving 4 bases unmatched. Germline V lookup: CDR1 MNHNS, CDR2 SASEGT. The CDR3 sequence is 14 residues long.

J is TRBJ2-3 and V is TRBV28, with 12 bases matching TRBD2. The CDR3 consists of 15 residues. The junction had 7 bases not matched to a gene; V was cut back by 8 bases and J by 4 bases. Germline CDR1 MDHEN, CDR2 SYDVKM. The CDR3: CASLTSGRGSDTQYF. The CDR3, as DNA: TGTGCCAGCTTGACTAGCGGGAGAGGTTCAGATACGCAGTATTTT.

V and J are TRBV30 and TRBJ1-5; TRBD1 aligns across 8 bases. J gave up 2 bases and V 3 bases, and 6 bases lay outside the gene matches. The length of the CDR3 is 15 residues. Germline V CDR1 and CDR2: GTSNPN, SVGIG (reference sequence). The CDR3 protein is CAWSVTGGGNQPQHF. CDR3 in DNA: TGTGCCTGGAGCGTAACAGGGGGTGGCAATCAGCCCCAGCATTTT.

The chain combines TRBV30 with TRBJ1-6; no reliable D call. The CDR3 is 13 amino acids. CDR1 is GTSNPN, CDR2 SVGIG, per germline (reference sequence). Trimming left V 0 bases short and J 9 bases short, with 9 bases between. The CDR3 here is CAWSVDIGSPLHF. CDR3 DNA: TGTGCCTGGAGTGTAGACATAGGTTCACCCCTCCACTTT.

The chain has TRBV30 and TRBJ2-2; 10 bases fit TRBD1. V lost 7 bases, J lost 7 bases, and 6 bases stayed unmatched. Germline assignment: CDR1 GTSNPN and CDR2 SVGIG (reference sequence). The CDR3 is made up of 13 amino acids. DNA of the CDR3: TGTGCCTCGTCCCGGGACAGGGGCGGGGAGCTGTTTTTT. It is translated as CASSRDRGGELFF. Looking up the rest from reference TRBV30 and TRBJ2-2 gives the full variable domain: SQTIHQWPATLVQPVGSPLSLECTVEGTSNPNLYWYRQAAGRGLQLLFYSVGIGQISSEVPQNLSASRPQDRQFILSSKKLLLSDSGFYLCASSRDRGGELFFGEGSRLTVL.

V gene TRBV11-2 combines with J gene TRBJ2-7; TRBD2 aligns across 11 bases. CDR1 is SGHAT, CDR2 FQNNGV, per germline. The ends lost 2 bases at V and 5 bases at J; junction bases unmatched: 11. This CDR3 comprises 17 residues. CDR3 in DNA: TGTGCCAGCAGCTTATCCCTGCTAGCGGGAGGAAGCAACGAGCAGTACTTC. This encodes CASSLSLLAGGSNEQYF. The variable domain in full, with the rest retrieved from reference TRBV11-2 and TRBJ2-7, is EAGVAQSPRYKIIEKRQSVAFWCNPISGHATLYWYQQILGQGPKLLIQFQNNGVVDDSQLPKDRFSAERLKGVDSTLKIQPAKLEDSAVYLCASSLSLLAGGSNEQYFGPGTRLTVT.

The genes are TRBV10-3 and TRBJ2-7; D is possibly TRBD2 (6 bases). The V gene's germline CDR1 is ENHRY and CDR2 SYGVKD. CDR3 length: 16 residues. V lost 0 bases and J lost 5, with 17 bases in between. CDR3 protein: CAISESDQVGRNEQYF. The CDR3 coding sequence is TGTGCCATCAGTGAGTCAGATCAGGTGGGGAGGAACGAGCAGTACTTC.

The chain uses TRBV19 and TRBJ2-1; 11 bases are a match to TRBD2. Germline V gene sequence: CDR1 LNHDA, CDR2 SQIVND (reference sequence). The CDR3 runs 18 residues. Trimming took 2 bases from V and 11 from J; bases not matched to a gene: 17. The CDR3 nucleotides are TGTGCCAGTAGTATACTCTTTTATAGCGGGAGGGCCGGAATAAAGCAGTTCTTC. Its protein product is CASSILFYSGRAGIKQFF.

The V gene is TRBV27, the J gene TRBJ2-5; no reliable D call. The V end was cut by 5 bases, the J end by 1 base, with 14 bases between. Germline CDR1 and CDR2: MNHEY and SMNVEV (reference sequence). This CDR3 has 15 amino acids. The chain's CDR3 is CASSPWADSQETQYF. The CDR3 coding sequence is TGTGCCAGCAGTCCGTGGGCGGATAGCCAAGAGACCCAGTACTTC.

The chain combines TRBV7-6 with TRBJ2-2, with 10 bases identical to TRBD1. The germline CDR1 and CDR2 sequences are SGHVS and FNYEAQ. V was pared by 11 bases and J by 5 bases, with 11 bases of the junction left unmatched. The CDR3 has 15 residues. The CDR3 loop reads CASAGPGQGTGELFF. CDR3 sequence (DNA): TGTGCCTCCGCCGGGCCGGGACAGGGGACCGGGGAGCTGTTTTTT.

The chain combines TRBV7-8 with TRBJ2-7; D gene uncertain. V was shortened by 5 bases and J by 0 bases, with 11 bases between the two germline ends. The CDR3 is 14 amino acids. The germline gives CDR1 SGHVS, CDR2 FQNEAQ. CDR3 sequence reads: CASSPPSSSYEQYF. The CDR3 nucleotides are TGTGCCAGCAGCCCTCCCTCGAGCTCCTACGAGCAGTACTTC.